This T cell receptor (beta chain) was identified during a study of cytomegalovirus exposure and HLA in healthy donors (dated by TCRdb to about 2017). Regarding the complete study: According to an earlier analysis of a few hundred of the donors, about 170 million T cells yielded approximately 120 million unique TCR beta sequences and approximately 280 Gb of sequence data. About 280 gigabases of sequencing data and approximately 91 million unique TCR sequences made up an early release that covered over 550 HLA-typed donors. Of the roughly 430 genotyped donors, about 80% fell in the genetic ancestry cluster associated with self-reported Caucasian donors. The study aimed to test whether signatures of past pathogen exposure could be identified by cataloging public T cell receptors. The study used immunosequencing to profile the T cell repertoires of approximately 690 subjects and linked those repertoires to cytomegalovirus serostatus. Along with the approximately 700-subject first cohort, a separate validation cohort of over a hundred different subjects was used. High-throughput TCR immunosequencing, statistical association of individual TCRs with disease status, and machine learning were combined to predict cytomegalovirus infection status. A later analysis re-examined previously published TCR beta repertoires from about 700 donors and added high-resolution HLA genotyping to investigate patterns of TCR occurrence. Rather than drawing on any new phenotypic data, the later analysis identified candidate immune exposures from TCR beta sequences and the way those sequences occurred across donors. An earlier analysis of approximately 580 of the donors used high-throughput TCR beta sequencing to judge whether each TCR beta V gene segment behaved as functional or pseudogenic. Alongside the repertoire data, information on donor age, sex, ethnicity and CMV serostatus was compiled. A later genetic analysis used genome-wide SNP genotypes for about 60% of the roughly 670 donors, treating that subset as a discovery cohort. All discovery cohort repertoires had been generated on a single sequencing platform. HLA typing covered class I and class II loci at four-digit resolution. The number of typed donors differed by locus: 629-630 for A, B, C, DRB1 and DQB1; 522 for DQA1; 606 for DPA1; and roughly 470 for DPB1. Several DR-DQ haplotypes were handled as single units for association and clustering because linkage in the cohort was strong. On average, over 200,000 unique TCR beta nucleotide sequences were sequenced per donor among a few hundred genotyped donors of the cohort, with roughly 20% of those sequences being non-productive.

Libraries were prepared through the immunoSEQ multiplex PCR assay. A mixture of 60 forward primers for TCR Vbeta segments and 13 reverse primers for TCR Jbeta segments was used in the multiplex PCR. The CDR3 region of rearranged TCR beta genes was amplified from genomic DNA by a multiplex PCR assay. Amplified TCR beta libraries were sequenced as 87-base-pair reads on the Illumina HiSeq System. Per the source publication's procedure: Across the 700 or so repertoires, a later analysis counted tens of millions of unique TCR beta chains, 9.5 million to 13 million of which were shared by at least two donors. To remove PCR and sequencing errors, raw reads were error-corrected and collapsed into unique sequences using a nearest-neighbor algorithm that merged closely related sequences. V, D and J gene segments were assigned by aligning CDR3 sequences to IMGT reference sequences. Each retained sequence needed at least a six-nucleotide match to both a V gene segment and a J gene segment. Rearrangements were classified as productive when the CDR3 lacked stop codons and remained in frame with V and J, and all other rearrangements were classified as non-productive. Following IMGT convention, CDR3 was defined as the stretch from the second conserved V-encoded cysteine to the conserved J-encoded phenylalanine. The earlier analysis of some 550 of the donors excluded any sequence lacking an unambiguous match to a single V gene segment. In an earlier analysis of 587 of the donors, V segments were called functional above 56.7% productive rearrangements and were called segregating when the between-donor standard deviation exceeded 5%. A statistical classification framework was developed to diagnose cytomegalovirus status using the catalog of TCR beta chain sequences. A later analysis assigned V and J genes by comparing TCR nucleotide sequences with IMGT/GENE-DB human TR gene sequences. In a later analysis, CDR3 sequences and most-parsimonious VDJ recombination scenarios were assigned using the TCRdist pipeline. In a later analysis, each TCR beta chain was defined by its CDR3 amino acid sequence together with its V-gene family, and reads without a unique V-gene family were excluded. To address suspected cross-contamination and a sequencing artifact, a later analysis removed roughly 640 highly shared, low-generation-probability nucleotide sequences. In a later analysis, a clonal expansion index was calculated for each public chain from normalized within-repertoire ranks of inferred template counts. Generation probabilities in a later analysis came from a VDJ recombination model fitted to out-of-frame rearrangements, and those results were checked against IGoR. In a later analysis, hypergeometric tests were used to score TCR-TCR, TCR-HLA and TCR-CMV co-occurrence, with a repertoire-size bias correction applied to TCR pairs. To estimate false discovery rates, a later analysis permuted the HLA or CMV assignments 20 times. In a later analysis, co-occurring TCRs were grouped using DBSCAN, and TCRdist sequence similarity was added for clustering within HLA-allele-positive subsets. Repertoires with fewer than 30,000 or more than 120,000 public chains, plus five repertoires with anomalous nucleotide sharing, were excluded from co-occurrence clustering. TCRdb limited this immuneACCESS table to in-frame rearrangements with V and J called. A share of clones is missing; checked studies link under half to unresolved V genes, and the rest is unexplained. V and J calls and clone size are those listed in that table; D and trimming were worked out from the DNA. The table for this sample records over 25,000 clones. The ten largest clones capture 0.71% of the sample.

As for this clone: Its antigen remains undetermined.

The germline V gene yields SQVTM for CDR1 and ANQGSEA for CDR2. The CDR3 runs 14 amino acids, cysteine and phenylalanine included. Only the CDR3 part of the read is kept: 42 bases, read in frame from the first base. The V end loses 8 bases and the J end loses 0 bases, and a stretch of 14 bases separates them. Overall study results and their limits: Compared with the roughly 700-donor mean, donors in an Asian-associated ancestry cluster had fewer N-insertions in productive TCRs, according to a later genetic analysis. While some public TCRs were present in many individuals, most TCR sequences turned up only very rarely across donors. A later analysis associated about 18,000 TCR beta sequences with specific HLA alleles at a false discovery rate of 0.05. In vitro tests confirmed that a few of the cytomegalovirus-associated TCR beta chains recognize cytomegalovirus antigens. Some IMGT-functional V segments, including TRBV6-2 and TRBV6-3, could not be told apart with the 87-base-pair reads, so those segments were excluded. A group of highly shared sequence variants was considered likely to be a technical artifact of the sequencing pipeline. The authors suggested that the approach could potentially be generalized to other disease states and immunological phenotypes. In this cohort, only TCR beta chains were sequenced, and detectable features were limited by the absence of alpha or paired-chain data. Assigning TCR associations to individual alleles was difficult when HLA alleles, especially DR and DQ, strongly co-occurred. A later analysis reported that several top co-occurrence clusters appeared linked to parvovirus B19, influenza, CMV and Epstein-Barr virus. Broadly in line with IMGT annotations, most TCR beta V segments showed up in productive rearrangements about 87% or about 30% of the time in an earlier analysis of several hundred of the donors. A later analysis found that TCR association rates varied across HLA loci, with DRB1 alleles showing the most associated TCRs and HLA-C alleles the fewest. Because counts were too low, more than 15 rarely observed V segments, including chromosome 9 orphons, were left out of the earlier analysis of some 640 of the donors. In both the original and validation cohorts, the classifier was reported to diagnose cytomegalovirus status with high specificity and sensitivity. In a later analysis, most CMV-associated TCR beta chains were found to appear HLA-restricted, with HLA associations seemingly driven largely by CMV exposure. Roughly uniform sequencing depth across donors was assumed in presence/absence analyses, although this assumption may not hold. The study gave a list of some 150 TCR beta chains associated with cytomegalovirus. A further reported finding was that TCR beta sequences accurately predicted the HLA-A and HLA-B alleles for most subjects in the first cohort. In a later analysis, HLA-associated TCR beta chains showed more clonal expansion and lower generation probabilities than non-associated chains that were equally common. CMV serostatus was the only immune exposure information available for the cohort. Correlated functional status among segregating V segments might reflect linkage disequilibrium, but an unknown experimental factor could not be ruled out. Because some donors lacked HLA typing at each locus, the association tests relied only on the typed subset. An association between a missense DCLRE1C variant and V-gene and J-gene trimming of TCR beta chains was found in a later genetic analysis and replicated in an independent cohort.

The cohort consisted of 650 to 700 healthy bone marrow donors. At the time of sampling, every cohort member was nominally healthy, though immune exposures that went unrecorded were likely present. The donor was CMV seronegative and was included in the group of under 450 seronegative cohort members. Every donor gave a peripheral blood sample, and the peripheral blood mononuclear cells from that sample were used for TCR beta sequencing. Genomic DNA extraction from the blood cell samples was performed with the Qiagen DNeasy Blood Extraction Kit. Sequencing was carried out using PBMCs. The chain links TRBV29-1 with TRBJ2-1; the best D guess is TRBD2, with 6 bases matching. The sequence was obtained from a young man in good health and CMV-seronegative. CDR3 sequence: CSSRVGGSYNEQFF. The sequenced DNA is TGCAGCTCCCGGGTGGGGGGCTCCTACAATGAGCAGTTCTTC.